Presented here are 27 T cell receptor beta chains from one specimen sequenced in a study of long-term antiretroviral therapy in people with HIV. This was the immunoSEQ v3.0 assay at survey level. The data were produced by immunoSEQ multiplex PCR, yet TCRdb's version contains in-frame clones alone and is incomplete. The sample comprises under 50,000 clones, more than 75% of which are singletons, and approximately 5.3% rests with the top ten. Material: unsorted PBMCs, obtained 0.1 years before starting antiretroviral therapy. These receptors originate from a woman in her 50s with HIV.

The J gene is TRBJ1-2, the V gene TRBV19; 9 bases are shared with TRBD1. The CDR3 runs to 13 residues. Germline CDR1 LNHDA, CDR2 SQIVND (reference sequence). V shed 6 bases and J 6 bases; nucleotides not matched to a gene: 5. This CDR3 reads CASRFGQGNGYTF. CDR3 in DNA: TGTGCCAGTAGATTCGGACAGGGGAATGGCTACACCTTC.

CDR3 residues: CASSLVGLAGASEQFF. DNA for the CDR3: TGTGCCAGCAGCTTAGTGGGACTAGCGGGGGCGAGTGAGCAGTTCTTC. The rearrangement links TRBV7-8 to TRBJ2-1; TRBD2 matches 14 bases. This CDR3 has 16 amino acids. Losses at the gene ends were 1 base for V and 9 bases for J; bases not matched to a gene: 5. Germline CDR1 and CDR2: SGHVS and FQNEAQ.

This clone appeared a single time. The chain couples TRBV10-3 to TRBJ1-6; D is uncertain. The ends were cut back, 0 bases at V and 8 bases at J, with 8 bases in the middle. Germline V CDR1 and CDR2: ENHRY, SYGVKD. The CDR3 spans 14 residues. The CDR3 DNA follows: TGTGCCATCAGTGAGTCGTTGGCAGATTCACCCCTCCACTTT. This translates into CAISESLADSPLHF.

The chain carries TRBV7-9 and TRBJ2-3; no firm D call. CDR3 size: 11 residues. Germline-derived CDR1 and CDR2 are SEHNR and FQNEAQ (reference sequence). V lost 6 bases and J lost 4, with 5 bases in between. The CDR3 nucleotides are TGTGCCAGCAGATTGGCAGATACGCAGTATTTT. This encodes CASRLADTQYF.

This clone showed up just once. The chain links TRBV16 to TRBJ1-2; D unresolved. Germline loops: CDR1 KGHSY, CDR2 FQNENV. Trimming removed 2 bases from V and 2 bases from J, with 0 bases in between. The CDR3 covers 11 residues. DNA for the CDR3: TGTGCCAGCAGCCAAAACTATGGCTACACCTTC. Translating gives CASSQNYGYTF.

The chain employs TRBV15 and TRBJ1-3, with TRBD1 matching over 10 bases. The CDR3 totals 16 residues. CDR1 is LNHNV, CDR2 YYDKDF, per germline (reference sequence). Trimming cost V 3 bases and J 0 bases; bases outside gene matches: 2. The CDR3 region has the DNA TGTGCCACCAGCAGGTGGGACAGGGGCTCTGGAAACACCATATATTTT. Translation: CATSRWDRGSGNTIYF.

The chain joins TRBV2 to TRBJ1-3; no reliable D call. Germline CDR1 and CDR2: SNHLY and FYNNEI. V lost 7 bases, J lost 2 bases, and 15 bases lay in between. CDR3 size: 15 residues. As DNA, the CDR3 is TGTGCCAGCACCCCCTCGCTCGCAGCTGGAAACACCATATATTTT. It codes for CASTPSLAAGNTIYF.

This clone was detected only once. J is TRBJ2-7 and V is TRBV15, with 9 nucleotides matching TRBD1. Trimming took 6 bases from V and 6 from J; bases not matched to a gene: 9. The CDR3 length is 14 residues. Germline assignment: CDR1 LNHNV and CDR2 YYDKDF (reference sequence). CDR3 in DNA: TGTGCCACCAGACCTCCGGGACAGGGCCGCGAGCAGTACTTC. Protein sequence: CATRPPGQGREQYF.

This clone was found a few times. Being one base from a much bigger clone, this may be a read error. The genes are TRBV5-1 and TRBJ1-4; D remains unclear. The length of the CDR3 is 15 residues. The germline V and J ends were trimmed by 4 bases and 0 bases, with 10 bases remaining between them. The germline V gene encodes CDR1 SGHRS and CDR2 YFSETQ. The CDR3 reads CASSPWAATNEKLFF. The CDR3 DNA is TGCGCCAGCAGCCCCTGGGCAGCAACTAATGAAAAACTGTTTTTT.

The chain couples TRBV18 to TRBJ1-4, with a weak D call TRBD1 (5 bases). The germline gives CDR1 KGHSH, CDR2 LQKENI. Between the trimmed V and J ends, which lost 4 bases and 3 bases, there was a span of 9 bases. The CDR3 covers 14 residues. The CDR3 reads CASSQAGANEKLFF. CDR3 DNA sequence: TGTGCCAGCTCACAGGCGGGGGCTAATGAAAAACTGTTTTTT.

This clone was detected only once. The chain's CDR3 is CASRGTSAGANVLTF. CDR3 DNA: TGTGCCAGCAGAGGGACTTCGGCTGGGGCCAACGTCCTGACTTTC. The chain links TRBV7-8 to TRBJ2-6, with a weak D call TRBD2 (6 bases). With 6 bases removed from V and 2 bases from J, the gap between germline ends came to 11 bases. Germline values: CDR1 SGHVS, CDR2 FQNEAQ. The CDR3 totals 15 residues.

The sample holds one count of this clone. One junction end does not reproduce the germline sequence, and a read error may be involved. The rearrangement joins TRBV7-7 to TRBJ2-7; maybe TRBD1 (5 bases). Germline values: CDR1 SSHAT, CDR2 FNYEAQ (reference sequence). The CDR3 consists of 14 residues. The CDR3 protein is CASSFRGRVYEQYF. The CDR3 region has the DNA TGTGCTAGCAGCTTTAGGGGCCGGGTCTACGAGCAGTACTTC. The whole variable domain, remainder taken from reference TRBV7-7 and TRBJ2-7, is GAGVSQSPRYKVTKRGQDVTLRCDPISSHATLYWYQQALGQGPEFLTYFNYEAQPDKSGLPSDRFSAERPEGSISTLTIQRTEQRDSAMYRCASSFRGRVYEQYFGPGTRLTVT.

The genes are TRBV7-9 and TRBJ1-2, with D possibly matching TRBD1 (5 bases). CDR3 length equals 15 residues. The ends were cut back, 1 base at V and 6 bases at J, with 15 bases in the middle. Germline V gene sequence: CDR1 SEHNR, CDR2 FQNEAQ (reference sequence). CDR3 coding DNA: TGTGCCAGCAGCTTAGGGGGCCTCCAGGTCCATGGCTACACCTTC. It is translated as CASSLGGLQVHGYTF.

The chain couples TRBV11-2 to TRBJ2-7; 7 bases are a match to TRBD2. V lost 1 base and J lost 2; bases outside the gene matches: 5. Germline V gives CDR1 SGHAT, CDR2 FQNNGV. The CDR3 runs to 15 residues. CDR3 nucleotides: TGTGCCAGCAGCTTAGGAAGCGGGGCGGCCTACGAGCAGTACTTC. This encodes CASSLGSGAAYEQYF.

The rearrangement links TRBV5-1 to TRBJ2-1, with 8 bases identical to TRBD1. Germline V gives CDR1 SGHRS, CDR2 YFSETQ. This CDR3 region has 16 residues. The V and J ends lost 1 base and 7 bases, in that order; junction bases with no gene match: 10. CDR3 loop: CASSLLTGGMRNEQFF. CDR3 bases: TGCGCCAGCAGCTTGCTAACAGGGGGGATGAGGAATGAGCAGTTCTTC. Full variable domain (remainder filled in from reference TRBV5-1 and TRBJ2-1): KAGVTQTPRYLIKTRGQQVTLSCSPISGHRSVSWYQQTPGQGLQFLFEYFSETQRNKGNFPGRFSGRQFSNSRSEMNVSTLELGDSALYLCASSLLTGGMRNEQFFGPGTRLTVL.

This clone was seen a single time. The chain has TRBV7-9 and TRBJ2-1; tentatively, D is TRBD1 (5 bases). Deletions cut 1 base from V and 7 bases from J, with 20 bases between. The germline gives CDR1 SEHNR, CDR2 FQNEAQ (reference sequence). The CDR3 contains 17 residues. The CDR3 DNA is TGTGCCAGCAGCTTAGACCCACTTTGGGGCTTATTAAATGAGCAGTTCTTC. Amino acid sequence: CASSLDPLWGLLNEQFF.

The chain recombines TRBV25-1 with TRBJ2-7; a weak D match, TRBD1 (7 bases). The V end lost 2 bases, the J end lost 5 bases, and 16 bases lay between the germline ends. Germline V lookup: CDR1 MGHDK, CDR2 SYGVNS. This CDR3 region has 15 residues. The CDR3 DNA sequence: TGTGCCAGCAGTGAAGGTGGAGGGACAGCTAACGAGCAGTACTTC. This translates into CASSEGGGTANEQYF.

The rearrangement joins TRBV6-5 to TRBJ1-2; D is perhaps TRBD1 (6 bases). This CDR3 has 13 amino acids. Germline CDR1 reads MNHEY; CDR2 reads SVGAGI. Trimming left V 5 bases short and J 3 bases short, with 10 bases between. The DNA for the CDR3 is TGTGCCAGCAGTAGGGGGGCTGACTATGGCTACACCTTC. Translated, it gives CASSRGADYGYTF.

V and J are TRBV9 and TRBJ2-2; 9 nucleotides align to TRBD1. Germline CDR1 is SGDLS and CDR2 is YYNGEE. The CDR3 loop spans 17 amino acids. The V gene end was trimmed by 2 bases and the J gene end by 1 base; junction bases not matched to a gene: 6. In DNA form, the CDR3 reads TGTGCCAGCAGCGTTACAGGGGGCGCCTTGAACACCGGGGAGCTGTTTTTT. Translation: CASSVTGGALNTGELFF.

The chain has TRBV7-2 and TRBJ2-1, with TRBD1 matching 8 bases. CDR1 is SGHTA, CDR2 FQGNSA, per germline. The J segment lost 0 bases and the V segment lost 10 bases, leaving 8 bases of the junction unmatched. There are 15 residues in the CDR3. CDR3 sequence (DNA): TGTGCCACCGAAGACAGGGGAACCTCCTACAATGAGCAGTTCTTC. It is translated as CATEDRGTSYNEQFF.

The V and J genes are TRBV5-6 and TRBJ1-1, with D possibly matching TRBD1 (5 bases). Germline V gene data show CDR1 as SGHDT and CDR2 as YYEEEE. Trimming left V 1 base short and J 2 bases short, with 12 bases between. This CDR3 has 15 residues. The CDR3 loop reads CASSLRAGLNTEAFF. The CDR3 nucleotides are TGTGCCAGCAGCTTGCGGGCAGGGCTAAACACTGAAGCTTTCTTT.

J is TRBJ2-7 and V is TRBV5-4; TRBD1 matches 7 bases. This CDR3 is built from 15 residues. V lost 4 bases to trimming and J lost 4 bases; unmatched junction nucleotides: 11. In germline, CDR1 is SGHNT, CDR2 YYREEE (reference sequence). CDR3 DNA sequence: TGTGCCAGCAGCGCGAGCCTCCGGGACAGATACGAGCAGTACTTC. Its translation: CASSASLRDRYEQYF.

The genes are TRBV10-3 and TRBJ1-1; no firm D call. CDR1 and CDR2 (germline): ENHRY, SYGVKD. The CDR3 totals 13 residues. Trimming stripped 5 bases from V and 4 bases from J, with 11 bases between. CDR3 DNA sequence: TGTGCCATCAGTCCTACCGGGAGCACTGAAGCTTTCTTT. The encoded protein is CAISPTGSTEAFF.

This sequence joins TRBV13 and TRBJ1-1; the D gene is possibly TRBD1 (6 bases). V lost 2 bases, J lost 6 bases, and 10 bases lay in between. There are 13 residues in the CDR3. The germline V gene has CDR1 PRHDT and CDR2 FYEKMQ (reference sequence). Written as DNA, the CDR3 is TGTGCCAGCAGCTTAATGGGGGGCCCTGAAGCTTTCTTT. Encoded protein: CASSLMGGPEAFF.

The chain combines TRBV6-6 with TRBJ1-1; D is possibly TRBD1 (6 bases). Trimming cost V 2 bases and J 0 bases, with 10 bases left between them. The CDR3 is made up of 15 amino acids. Germline V gene lookup returns CDR1 MNHNY and CDR2 SVGAGI (reference sequence). This CDR3 is CASSYEGHMNTEAFF. CDR3 DNA: TGTGCCAGCAGTTACGAGGGACACATGAACACTGAAGCTTTCTTT.

CDR3 coding DNA: TGTGCCAGCAGCCACCGTAGCGGGGGGGTCGATACGCAGTATTTT. This gives the protein CASSHRSGGVDTQYF. The chain carries TRBV14 and TRBJ2-3; TRBD2 matches 11 bases. V trimming: 3 bases; J trimming: 6 bases; junction bases outside the gene matches: 5. This CDR3 spans 15 amino acids. The germline V gene has CDR1 SGHDN and CDR2 FVKESK.

The rearrangement uses TRBV7-9 and TRBJ2-7; 9 bases match TRBD1. Trimming removed 4 bases from V and 4 bases from J; junction bases left unmatched: 5. This CDR3 region has 14 residues. From germline, CDR1 is SEHNR and CDR2 FQNEAQ (reference sequence). The CDR3 sequence is CASSSDRGWYEQYF. For the CDR3, the DNA is TGTGCCAGCAGCTCTGACAGGGGGTGGTACGAGCAGTACTTC.